This T cell receptor beta chain stems from a study of T cell repertoires and HLA-DP antigens. Study-wide results and limits: Contaminating CD137-negative cells might have affected rare CDR3 detection.

The CDR3 covers 14 residues. The V segment lost 8 bases and the J segment 9 bases; nucleotides outside the gene matches: 8. Germline values: CDR1 MNHNS, CDR2 SASEGT. Measured with immunoSEQ multiplex PCR; TCRdb has only the in-frame clones, and not every one. The sample has 700 to 850 clones; 51% are singletons. The label indicates: CD137+ CD4 T cells sorted after culture with HeLa expressing allogeneic HLA-DP. HeLa stimulator cells carried retrovirally transduced HLA-DPA1/DPB1, HLA-DM, invariant chain and CD80. After more than 13 days' expansion, CD4+ cells were restimulated 24 h with HeLa expressing allogeneic DPB1. This clone was detected a few times.

The sequenced material came from alloreactive CD137+ CD4+ T cells from cultured PBMCs. As to subset: CD137+ CD4+ cells sorted after 24 h restimulation with the allogeneic HLA-DP-expressing HeLa cells. V gene TRBV6-1 combines with J gene TRBJ2-2; TRBD1 agrees at 11 bases. This TCR was recovered from a man aged 55-75 years in good health and CMV-seronegative. This CDR3 is CASGRTGGNRELFF. CDR3 coding DNA: TGTGCCAGCGGACGGACAGGGGGCAACCGGGAGCTGTTTTTT.